This T cell receptor (beta chain) was captured by sequencing in a study of blood T cell repertoires in COVID-19. For the study at large: T cells, B-cell-depleted T cells, or PBMCs provided the cDNA or gDNA that served as material.

Sequenced by immunoSEQ multiplex PCR; TCRdb stores in-frame clones only, minus some. The sample gives around 65,000 clones, roughly 91% of which show up once; 1.5% to 2% is in the top ten. CDR3 length: 14 amino acids. The J segment lost 2 bases and the V segment lost 5 bases, leaving 6 bases of the junction unmatched. CDR1 SGHVS and CDR2 FQNEAQ come from the germline V gene. The receptor's source is a human donor in a cohort sampled during active COVID-19. Specimen: peripheral blood. The chain links TRBV7-8 to TRBJ2-7; TRBD1 matches at 7 bases. The CDR3 loop reads CASSRGQEPYEQYF. In DNA form, the CDR3 reads TGTGCCAGCAGCCGAGGACAGGAACCCTACGAGCAGTACTTC.